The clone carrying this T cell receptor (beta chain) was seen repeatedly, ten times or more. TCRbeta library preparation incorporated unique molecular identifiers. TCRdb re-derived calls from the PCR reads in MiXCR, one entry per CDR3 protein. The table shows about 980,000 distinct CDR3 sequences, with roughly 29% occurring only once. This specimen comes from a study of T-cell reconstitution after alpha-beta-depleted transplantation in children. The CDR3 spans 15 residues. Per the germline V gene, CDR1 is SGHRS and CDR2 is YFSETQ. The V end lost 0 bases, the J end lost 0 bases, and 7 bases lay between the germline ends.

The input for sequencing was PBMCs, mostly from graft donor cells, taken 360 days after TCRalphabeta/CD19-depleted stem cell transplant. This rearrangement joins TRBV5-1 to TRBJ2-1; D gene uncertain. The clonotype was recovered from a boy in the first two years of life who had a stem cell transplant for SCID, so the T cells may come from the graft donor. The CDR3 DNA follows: TGCGCCAGCAGCTTGGAGGGCAGCTCCTACAATGAGCAGTTCTTC. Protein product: CASSLEGSSYNEQFF. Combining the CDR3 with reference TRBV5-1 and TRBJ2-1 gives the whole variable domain KAGVTQTPRYLIKTRGQQVTLSCSPISGHRSVSWYQQTPGQGLQFLFEYFSETQRNKGNFPGRFSGRQFSNSRSEMNVSTLELGDSALYLCASSLEGSSYNEQFFGPGTRLTVL.